This TCR beta chain was identified in a study of OX40 agonist ivuxolimab in advanced cancers. Overall study: Earlier treatment with anti-PD-1, anti-PD-L1 or anti-CTLA-4 was permitted, and 30% to 40% had received some.

Repertoires were generated with immunoSEQ multiplex PCR, while TCRdb's copy carries only in-frame clones and drops some. Seen here are about 58,000 clones, about four fifths observed once, and the top ten hold around 3.3%. CDR1 and CDR2 from the germline V gene are LNHDA and SQIVND (reference sequence). This CDR3 region has 15 residues. With 5 bases removed from V and 5 bases from J, the gap between germline ends came to 17 bases. The receptor was isolated from an adult with an advanced solid tumor such as melanoma, head and neck, liver or kidney cancer. Sequencing was performed on CD4+ or CD8+ T cells sorted from blood, taken in a trial of the OX40 agonist ivuxolimab. The chain joins TRBV19 to TRBJ2-3, with D possibly being TRBD1 or TRBD2 (5 bases each). CDR3 sequence reads: CASSLGTGEGDTQYF. Here the CDR3 DNA reads TGTGCCAGTAGTCTCGGGACGGGCGAAGGAGATACGCAGTATTTT. The entire variable domain, with the rest obtained from reference TRBV19 and TRBJ2-3, is as follows: DGGITQSPKYLFRKEGQNVTLSCEQNLNHDAMYWYRQDPGQGLRLIYYSQIVNDFQKGDIAEGYSVSREKKESFPLTVTSAQKNPTAFYLCASSLGTGEGDTQYFGPGTRLTVL.